Each of the 21 T cell receptor beta chains below was sequenced from the same sample in a study of blood T cell repertoires in COVID-19. Using immunoSEQ multiplex PCR, the repertoire was profiled, and TCRdb retains in-frame clones only, with some absent. The sample holds some 26,000 clones, 76% seen once. Sample: peripheral blood. The receptors derive from a man aged 70-80 years with acute or convalescent COVID-19.

The chain joins TRBV19 to TRBJ2-4, with 10 bases fitting TRBD1. J was trimmed by 6 bases and V by 6 bases; bases with no gene match: 8. The CDR3 covers 15 residues. Germline CDR1 LNHDA, CDR2 SQIVND (reference sequence). CDR3 region: CASRKTGGFGNIQYF. The DNA of the CDR3 is TGTGCCAGTAGAAAGACAGGGGGCTTTGGAAACATTCAGTACTTC. Supplemented by reference TRBV19 and TRBJ2-4, the full variable domain reads DGGITQSPKYLFRKEGQNVTLSCEQNLNHDAMYWYRQDPGQGLRLIYYSQIVNDFQKGDIAEGYSVSREKKESFPLTVTSAQKNPTAFYLCASRKTGGFGNIQYFGAGTRLSVL.

V and J are TRBV2 and TRBJ2-7; D gene unclear. V lost 4 bases and J 6 bases, leaving 4 bases between the germline ends. Per germline, CDR1 SNHLY and CDR2 FYNNEI. CDR3 length equals 10 residues. CDR3 region: CASSVREQYF. The CDR3 DNA is TGTGCCAGCAGTGTGCGCGAGCAGTACTTC. The full variable domain, its missing parts supplied by reference TRBV2 and TRBJ2-7, is EPEVTQTPSHQVTQMGQEVILRCVPISNHLYFYWYRQILGQKVEFLVSFYNNEISEKSEIFDDQFSVERPDGSNFTLKIRSTKLEDSAMYFCASSVREQYFGPGTRLTVT.

This clone has a single count. The V call is TRBV19, the J call TRBJ1-2; perhaps TRBD1 as D (6 bases). The CDR3 loop spans 13 amino acids. Germline V gene sequence: CDR1 LNHDA, CDR2 SQIVND (reference sequence). Trimming took 3 bases from V and 5 from J, leaving 10 bases between them. The CDR3 sequence is CASSIGTGYGYTF. The CDR3 nucleotides are TGTGCCAGTAGTATTGGAACAGGGTATGGCTACACCTTC.

The chain is built from TRBV28 and TRBJ1-2, with D possibly matching TRBD1 (6 bases). V was shortened by 3 bases and J by 4 bases, with 12 bases between the two germline ends. The CDR3 is made up of 14 amino acids. Germline CDR1 and CDR2: MDHEN and SYDVKM. CDR3 protein: CASSLGAARYGYTF. CDR3 DNA: TGTGCCAGCAGTTTGGGGGCCGCACGCTATGGCTACACCTTC.

The chain uses TRBV7-9 and TRBJ1-6; no reliable D call. V lost 2 bases and J 10 bases, leaving 12 bases between the germline ends. CDR1 is SEHNR, CDR2 FQNEAQ, per germline (reference sequence). The CDR3 has 14 amino acids. CDR3 DNA: TGTGCCAGCAGCTTAATGGATGGAGAATCACCCCTCCACTTT. This encodes CASSLMDGESPLHF.

This clone was observed a single time. V and J are TRBV21-1 and TRBJ2-1; TRBD2, the table's D call, was not compared with the DNA. TRBV21-1 represents a pseudogene. This CDR3 is 17 amino acids long. CDR3 sequence: CASSKAIRTSGNNEQFF. Written as DNA, the CDR3 is TGTGCCAGCAGCAAAGCCATCCGGACTAGCGGAAACAATGAGCAGTTCTTC.

Only a few counts were recorded for this clone. The genes are TRBV3-1 (or the pseudogene TRBV3-2) and TRBJ2-2; the match to TRBD2 covers 11 bases. In germline, CDR1 is LGHDT, CDR2 YNNKEL (reference sequence). This CDR3 has 14 residues. The J segment lost 3 bases and the V segment lost 7 bases, leaving 1 base of the junction unmatched. The chain's CDR3 is CASKGLADTGELFF. The CDR3, as DNA: TGTGCCAGCAAGGGACTAGCGGACACCGGGGAGCTGTTTTTT.

The CDR3 protein is CASRRQASNSPLHF. CDR3 bases: TGTGCCAGCAGAAGACAGGCTAGTAACTCACCCCTCCACTTT. The chain links TRBV6-5 to TRBJ1-6; the D gene is possibly TRBD1 (6 bases). The CDR3 is 14 residues long. The germline V gene has CDR1 MNHEY and CDR2 SVGAGI. Trimming took off 6 bases at V and 10 bases at J, with 16 bases between the two ends.

The chain is built from TRBV27 and TRBJ1-2; D not resolved. Trimming left V 2 bases short and J 2 bases short, with 6 bases between. This CDR3 comprises 13 residues. Germline CDR1 reads MNHEY; CDR2 reads SMNVEV (reference sequence). DNA for the CDR3: TGTGCCAGCAGTTTAGGCAGGAACTATGGCTACACCTTC. It is translated as CASSLGRNYGYTF.

This clone was seen more than once but under ten times. The J gene is TRBJ2-7, the V gene TRBV5-1; maybe TRBD1 (6 bases). CDR3 length: 13 residues. Per the germline V gene, CDR1 is SGHRS and CDR2 is YFSETQ. Trimming shortened V by 0 bases and J by 6 bases, and 10 bases separated the two germline ends. The CDR3 region has the DNA TGCGCCAGCAGCTTGGGTACAGGGTCCGAGCAGTACTTC. Its translation is CASSLGTGSEQYF.

V is TRBV6-5 and J is TRBJ1-1; D unclear. Between the trimmed V and J ends, which lost 2 bases and 3 bases, there was a span of 7 bases. The germline CDR1 and CDR2 sequences are MNHEY and SVGAGI. The CDR3 consists of 13 residues. CDR3: CASSYEIDTEAFF. The CDR3 coding sequence is TGTGCCAGCAGTTACGAGATTGACACTGAAGCTTTCTTT.

V gene TRBV3-1 (or the pseudogene TRBV3-2) combines with J gene TRBJ2-3; D uncertain. The germline V gene has CDR1 LGHDT and CDR2 YNNKEL (reference sequence). Trimming stripped 4 bases from V and 2 bases from J, with 7 bases between. The CDR3 runs 13 residues. The CDR3 sequence is CASSPRVTDTQYF. The CDR3 nucleotides are TGTGCCAGCAGCCCCCGAGTCACAGATACGCAGTATTTT.

There are many counts of this clone. V is TRBV12-5 and J is TRBJ1-3; D unclear. The V and J ends lost 6 bases and 0 bases respectively, with 9 bases between them. Germline V lookup: CDR1 LGHNT, CDR2 FRNRAP. The CDR3 has 14 amino acids. The CDR3 nucleotides read TGTGCTAGTGGGGACTTCTCCTCTGGAAACACCATATATTTT. Its translation is CASGDFSSGNTIYF.

V gene TRBV7-8 combines with J gene TRBJ1-2; 8 positions match TRBD1. The V gene's germline CDR1 is SGHVS and CDR2 FQNEAQ. With 5 bases clipped from V and 3 bases from J, the junction kept 11 bases outside the gene matches. This CDR3 comprises 16 residues. DNA for the CDR3: TGTGCCAGCAGCCCTGTGGGTCCAGGGGGCGACTATGGCTACACCTTC. Its protein is CASSPVGPGGDYGYTF.

This clone was counted once. This sequence joins TRBV10-3 and TRBJ2-1; the match to TRBD1 covers 8 bases. V dropped 10 bases and J dropped 0; count of bases not matched to a gene: 17. The CDR3 runs 18 residues. Germline CDR1 reads ENHRY; CDR2 reads SYGVKD. CDR3 amino acids: CATTWTGIGRSSYNEQFF. The CDR3 nucleotides read TGTGCCACAACCTGGACAGGGATCGGGCGGAGCTCCTACAATGAGCAGTTCTTC.

The rearrangement joins TRBV5-1 to TRBJ1-3, with 7 bases that match TRBD1. The CDR3 covers 14 residues. J gave up 7 bases and V 4 bases, and 8 bases lay outside the gene matches. Germline values: CDR1 SGHRS, CDR2 YFSETQ. The DNA for the CDR3 is TGCGCCAGCAGCCTCACTACAGGGGTGAACACCATATATTTT. This codes for CASSLTTGVNTIYF. Full variable domain (missing parts from reference TRBV5-1 and TRBJ1-3): KAGVTQTPRYLIKTRGQQVTLSCSPISGHRSVSWYQQTPGQGLQFLFEYFSETQRNKGNFPGRFSGRQFSNSRSEMNVSTLELGDSALYLCASSLTTGVNTIYFGEGSWLTVV.

This clone was seen a few times. The chain recombines TRBV12-3 or TRBV12-4 with TRBJ1-1; a possible D gene is TRBD1 (6 bases). Trimming stripped 5 bases from V and 7 bases from J, with 14 bases between. The length of the CDR3 is 13 residues. CDR3 DNA sequence: TGTGCCAGCAGTCCGGACAGTAAAAGTGAAGCTTTCTTT. Amino acids: CASSPDSKSEAFF.

This rearrangement joins TRBV28 to TRBJ2-3; possible D gene TRBD2, 7 bases. The length of the CDR3 is 14 residues. CDR1 is MDHEN and CDR2 is SYDVKM in the germline V gene. V was cut by 11 bases and J by 3 bases, with 18 bases left in between. In nucleotides, the CDR3 is TGTGCCGCCTCTGGGGGGGGCCGGACAGATACGCAGTATTTT. Protein product: CAASGGGRTDTQYF. The whole variable domain, remainder taken from reference TRBV28 and TRBJ2-3, is DVKVTQSSRYLVKRTGEKVFLECVQDMDHENMFWYRQDPGLGLRLIYFSYDVKMKEKGDIPEGYSVSREKKERFSLILESASTNQTSMYLCAASGGGRTDTQYFGPGTRLTVL.

The rearrangement uses TRBV30 and TRBJ2-1; weak D call: TRBD2 (6 bases). There are 15 residues in the CDR3. CDR1 is GTSNPN, CDR2 SVGIG, per germline (reference sequence). With 3 bases removed from V and 4 bases from J, the gap between germline ends came to 16 bases. The CDR3 nucleotides read TGTGCCTGGAGACCCCTTGGCGGGGAGTACAATGAGCAGTTCTTC. Encoded protein: CAWRPLGGEYNEQFF.

V and J are TRBV4-1 and TRBJ2-5, with 8 bases fitting TRBD1. V lost 4 bases and J lost 2; bases outside the gene matches: 3. This CDR3 comprises 14 residues. Germline V gene lookup returns CDR1 MGHRA and CDR2 YSYEKL. CDR3 sequence: CASSPGQGQETQYF. The CDR3 region has the DNA TGCGCCAGCAGCCCCGGACAGGGTCAAGAGACCCAGTACTTC.

There are a few counts of this clone. The V and J genes are TRBV7-2 and TRBJ2-4; no definite D call. Germline V gene data show CDR1 as SGHTA and CDR2 as FQGNSA. V was clipped by 7 bases and J by 0 bases, with 13 bases between them. CDR3 length: 15 amino acids. CDR3 loop: CASKVGGTAKNIQYF. In DNA, the CDR3 is TGTGCCAGCAAGGTTGGCGGAACAGCCAAAAACATTCAGTACTTC.